Included here is one TCR beta chain sequence, with context. The target antigen is unknown. Within the sample, other DNA sequences also encode this same CDR3. PCR amplification relied on 60 Vbeta primers (plus 13 Jbeta primers). Data came from immunoSEQ multiplex PCR; TCRdb stores just in-frame clones and leaves some out. Altogether about 120,000 clones are present, 75% to 90% being singletons, with the ten largest covering 20%. V was trimmed by 7 bases and J by 3 bases, leaving 20 bases between them. The CDR3 is made up of 16 amino acids. The germline V gene has CDR1 SNHLY and CDR2 FYNNEI. The data were obtained in a study of cytomegalovirus exposure and HLA in healthy donors. Findings of the study overall: As confirmed in vitro, a few CMV-associated chains were specific for CMV antigens. Rare sequences made up most TCRs, while some public TCRs were found in many donors.

The receptor was isolated from a man younger than 30 in good health and CMV-seropositive. The V gene is TRBV2, the J gene TRBJ2-3; D perhaps matches TRBD1 (5 bases). The specimen sequenced was PBMCs. As DNA, the CDR3 is TGTGCCAGCATGCCGTGGGGCCCTAGGGATACAGATACGCAGTATTTT. It yields the protein CASMPWGPRDTDTQYF.